What follows are 27 T cell receptor beta chains derived from one specimen sequenced in a study of immune cell composition in non-small cell lung cancer. The protocol was immunoSEQ multiplex PCR, while the TCRdb copy is restricted to in-frame clones and leaves out a portion. The sample contains around 6,600 clones, 75% to 80% of which appear only once. The sample consisted of lung tumor tissue. The origin of the receptors is a human donor with non-small cell lung cancer.

The rearrangement joins TRBV7-9 to TRBJ2-3; D gene ambiguous. CDR1 SEHNR and CDR2 FQNEAQ come from the germline V gene (reference sequence). The CDR3 loop spans 12 amino acids. V shed 5 bases and J shed 5 bases, with 8 bases lying between them. As DNA, the CDR3 is TGTGCCAGCAGCCCCCTTAGAGATACGCAGTATTTT. It translates to CASSPLRDTQYF. Full variable domain (missing parts from reference TRBV7-9 and TRBJ2-3): DTGVSQNPRHKITKRGQNVTFRCDPISEHNRLYWYRQTLGQGPEFLTYFQNEAQLEKSRLLSDRFSAERPKGSFSTLEIQRTEQGDSAMYLCASSPLRDTQYFGPGTRLTVL.

This clone appeared once. The V and J genes are TRBV28 and TRBJ1-5; D is perhaps TRBD1 (5 bases). V was pared by 6 bases and J by 1 base, with 16 bases between. The CDR3 sequence is 16 residues long. Germline V gene data show CDR1 as MDHEN and CDR2 as SYDVKM. This CDR3 is CASSALEGRSNQPQHF. CDR3 coding DNA: TGTGCCAGCAGCGCACTGGAGGGACGGAGCAATCAGCCCCAGCATTTT.

The V call is TRBV9, the J call TRBJ1-1; TRBD1 is a possible D gene (6 bases). V was shortened by 3 bases and J by 2 bases, with 8 bases between the two germline ends. CDR1 is SGDLS, CDR2 YYNGEE, per germline. The CDR3 length is 13 residues. CDR3 nucleotides: TGTGCCAGCAGCGAACAGGGAAACACTGAAGCTTTCTTT. As protein: CASSEQGNTEAFF.

The chain uses TRBV7-2 and TRBJ1-6; D gene ambiguous. Germline CDR1 SGHTA, CDR2 FQGNSA. The CDR3 is 12 residues long. Deletions cut 5 bases from V and 7 bases from J, with 6 bases between. The CDR3 region is CASSLFNSPLHF. Here the CDR3 DNA reads TGTGCCAGCAGCCTCTTCAATTCACCCCTCCACTTT.

The CDR3 nucleotides read TGTGCCAGCAGTGACGGGGACAGAACGGTAAGTGTAGCCAACGTCCTGACTTTC. This sequence encodes CASSDGDRTVSVANVLTF. The V gene is TRBV25-1, the J gene TRBJ2-6; 7 nucleotides line up with TRBD1. V shed 3 bases and J 7 bases; nucleotides not matched to a gene: 15. Germline V gene lookup returns CDR1 MGHDK and CDR2 SYGVNS. This CDR3 has 18 amino acids.

V is TRBV29-1 and J is TRBJ2-3; the D gene is possibly TRBD2 (5 bases). This CDR3 spans 16 amino acids. The germline V gene has CDR1 SQVTM and CDR2 ANQGSEA. Trimming took off 7 bases at V and 0 bases at J, with 20 bases between the two ends. CDR3 sequence reads: CSAHGSARGSTDTQYF. The CDR3 DNA reads as TGCAGCGCACACGGCAGTGCTCGGGGTAGCACAGATACGCAGTATTTT.

The chain couples TRBV27 to TRBJ1-1; D not certain. CDR3 size: 13 residues. CDR1 is MNHEY, CDR2 SMNVEV, per germline (reference sequence). Trimming took off 4 bases at V and 12 bases at J, with 18 bases between the two ends. As DNA, the CDR3 is TGTGCCAGCAGTTCGGGTTGGCAGTCGCCAACTTTCTTT. It encodes CASSSGWQSPTFF.

The chain carries TRBV27 and TRBJ2-3; perhaps TRBD2 as D (6 bases). From germline, CDR1 is MNHEY and CDR2 SMNVEV (reference sequence). Trimming removed 3 bases from V and 2 bases from J, with 12 bases in between. This CDR3 region has 15 residues. The CDR3 bases are TGTGCCAGCAGTTTTTTTGGCGGGGACACAGATACGCAGTATTTT. This gives the protein CASSFFGGDTDTQYF.

The chain uses TRBV28 and TRBJ2-5, with 9 bases aligning to TRBD1. Judging by the DNA end, TRBJ2-7 fits better; the J call may be wrong. CDR3 size: 16 residues. Germline lookup yields CDR1 MDHEN and CDR2 SYDVKM. CDR3 sequence (DNA): TGTGCCAGCAGCCCGGCCGACGGACAGGGGATCAACGAGCAGTACTTC. It yields the protein CASSPADGQGINEQYF.

The genes are TRBV7-2 and TRBJ2-7, with 7 bases fitting TRBD2. V lost 6 bases, J lost 9 bases, and 14 bases stayed unmatched. The CDR3 sequence is 14 residues long. Germline V gene data show CDR1 as SGHTA and CDR2 as FQGNSA. The CDR3 reads CASRPGTTEIGQYF. CDR3 DNA sequence: TGTGCCAGCAGACCCGGGACTACCGAAATTGGGCAGTACTTC.

The chain employs TRBV9 and TRBJ1-3, with 7 positions matching TRBD1. The V gene's germline CDR1 is SGDLS and CDR2 YYNGEE. Losses at the gene ends were 3 bases for V and 2 bases for J; bases not matched to a gene: 5. CDR3 length: 15 amino acids. The CDR3 loop reads CASSAQGFAGNTIYF. The CDR3 bases are TGTGCCAGCAGCGCACAGGGGTTTGCTGGAAACACCATATATTTT.

CDR3 nucleotides: TGCGCCAGCAGTGGTTTAGGCGGGGACACCGGGGAGCTGTTTTTT. It specifies CASSGLGGDTGELFF. The genes are TRBV5-1 and TRBJ2-2; D is perhaps TRBD2 (6 bases). The CDR3 extends over 15 amino acids. Per germline, CDR1 SGHRS and CDR2 YFSETQ. V was clipped by 5 bases and J by 3 bases, with 14 bases between them.

This chain links TRBV5-1 with TRBJ2-3; tentative D call: TRBD1 (6 bases). In germline, CDR1 is SGHRS, CDR2 YFSETQ. Deletions cut 4 bases from V and 2 bases from J, with 11 bases between. The CDR3 contains 14 residues. CDR3 bases: TGCGCCAGCAGCCCTACAGGGTACACAGATACGCAGTATTTT. Residues: CASSPTGYTDTQYF.

The rearrangement joins TRBV19 to TRBJ2-7, with D perhaps TRBD2 (7 bases). The germline V and J ends were trimmed by 4 bases and 6 bases, with 16 bases remaining between them. The CDR3 extends over 14 amino acids. Germline V gene lookup returns CDR1 LNHDA and CDR2 SQIVND (reference sequence). The CDR3: CASSKGGGFVEQYF. In nucleotides, the CDR3 is TGTGCCAGTAGTAAAGGGGGGGGGTTCGTCGAGCAGTACTTC.

CDR3 DNA: TGCGCCAGCAGCTTGGCCATGGGGGAGGGCCTGTACAATGAGCAGTTCTTC. It specifies CASSLAMGEGLYNEQFF. The chain carries TRBV5-1 and TRBJ2-1; 7 nucleotides match TRBD2. Trimming took 0 bases from V and 4 from J; bases not matched to a gene: 10. Germline CDR1 and CDR2: SGHRS and YFSETQ. The CDR3 has 17 amino acids.

By its share, this clone is medium-sized (0.01 to 0.1%). The rearrangement links TRBV7-2 to TRBJ1-5; D might be TRBD1 (6 bases). The germline V gene encodes CDR1 SGHTA and CDR2 FQGNSA. Trimming left V 5 bases short and J 7 bases short, with 15 bases between. The CDR3 has 14 residues. CDR3 DNA: TGTGCCAGCAGCCCCTGGGGGGGCAGCCAGCCCCAGCATTTT. Translation: CASSPWGGSQPQHF.

The chain links TRBV5-3 to TRBJ1-2; D might be TRBD1 (5 bases). TRBV5-3 qualifies as an ORF whose function is uncertain. The V and J ends lost 4 bases and 6 bases respectively, with 19 bases between them. The CDR3 consists of 15 residues. The CDR3 DNA reads as TGTGCCAGAAGCGTCTCCGCGGCAGGGAATGATGGCTACACCTTC. Translating gives CARSVSAAGNDGYTF.

The chain carries TRBV5-4 and TRBJ1-3; D is possibly TRBD1 (6 bases). This CDR3 comprises 14 residues. Germline V gene data show CDR1 as SGHNT and CDR2 as YYREEE (reference sequence). Trimming pared 0 bases from V and 3 bases from J, leaving 7 bases between. The CDR3 region is CASSLAGVGNTIYF. In DNA form, the CDR3 reads TGTGCCAGCAGCTTGGCAGGGGTTGGAAACACCATATATTTT.

V and J are TRBV30 and TRBJ1-3; no clear D. Trimming removed 4 bases from V and 4 bases from J, with 11 bases in between. The CDR3 extends over 13 amino acids. Germline loops: CDR1 GTSNPN, CDR2 SVGIG (reference sequence). In DNA, the CDR3 is TGTGCCTGGATTCCACGGGGAGGAAACACCATATATTTT. Protein: CAWIPRGGNTIYF.

The chain carries TRBV5-1 and TRBJ2-3; TRBD2 agrees at 7 bases. The J segment lost 0 bases and the V segment lost 4 bases, leaving 2 bases of the junction unmatched. Germline loops: CDR1 SGHRS, CDR2 YFSETQ. CDR3 length: 14 amino acids. The CDR3 nucleotides are TGCGCCAGCAGCCTTAGCGGGAGCACAGATACGCAGTATTTT. Amino acids: CASSLSGSTDTQYF.

V and J are TRBV9 and TRBJ1-3, with D uncertain. Germline CDR1 and CDR2: SGDLS and YYNGEE. The CDR3 consists of 16 residues. The V end was cut by 3 bases, the J end by 0 bases, with 13 bases between. CDR3 sequence (DNA): TGTGCCAGCAGCGACCAGGTTTCTCCCTCTGGAAACACCATATATTTT. As protein: CASSDQVSPSGNTIYF. Full variable domain (rest looked up from reference TRBV9 and TRBJ1-3): DSGVTQTPKHLITATGQRVTLRCSPRSGDLSVYWYQQSLDQGLQFLIQYYNGEERAKGNILERFSAQQFPDLHSELNLSSLELGDSALYFCASSDQVSPSGNTIYFGEGSWLTVV.

This clone was recorded once. This chain uses TRBV11-2 with TRBJ2-1, with 11 bases fitting TRBD2. J was trimmed by 3 bases and V by 4 bases; bases with no gene match: 5. Per the germline V gene, CDR1 is SGHAT and CDR2 is FQNNGV. The CDR3 is made up of 16 amino acids. This CDR3 is CASSSYGTSGYNEQFF. The CDR3 nucleotides are TGTGCCAGCAGCTCTTACGGGACTAGCGGCTACAATGAGCAGTTCTTC.

This chain uses TRBV5-1 with TRBJ2-2; possible D gene TRBD2, 6 bases. Germline-derived CDR1 and CDR2 are SGHRS and YFSETQ. There are 16 residues in the CDR3. V dropped 4 bases and J dropped 4 bases, with 17 bases sitting between them. The CDR3 here is CASSRREGYGTGELFF. The CDR3 DNA is TGCGCCAGCAGCCGGAGGGAAGGTTACGGCACCGGGGAGCTGTTTTTT.

V gene TRBV18 combines with J gene TRBJ2-3; TRBD2 aligns across 9 bases. Losses at the gene ends were 2 bases for V and 5 bases for J; bases not matched to a gene: 5. CDR3 length: 15 amino acids. The V gene's germline CDR1 is KGHSH and CDR2 LQKENI. As DNA, the CDR3 is TGTGCCAGCTCACCAGCAGCGGGAGGACGAGATACGCAGTATTTT. Amino acid sequence: CASSPAAGGRDTQYF.

The chain has TRBV23-1 and TRBJ1-1; maybe TRBD1 (6 bases). TRBV23-1 has ORF status, its function being uncertain. The germline V and J ends were trimmed by 4 bases and 5 bases, with 11 bases remaining between them. The CDR3 is made up of 13 amino acids. CDR3 sequence: CASSRGGRTEAFF. CDR3 DNA sequence: TGCGCCAGCAGTCGGGGGGGGCGAACTGAAGCTTTCTTT.

This clone was counted a single time. The J gene is TRBJ2-3, the V gene TRBV6-5; weak D call: TRBD2 (6 bases). CDR1 is MNHEY and CDR2 is SVGAGI in the germline V gene. CDR3 length: 15 amino acids. The V end lost 4 bases, the J end lost 2 bases, and 13 bases lay between the germline ends. This CDR3 is CASSSEGVVTDTQYF. CDR3 nucleotides: TGTGCCAGCAGTTCGGAGGGAGTAGTCACAGATACGCAGTATTTT.

The chain is built from TRBV6-6 and TRBJ1-1, with D possibly TRBD1 on 5 matching bases. V was trimmed by 6 bases and J by 1 base, leaving 12 bases between them. The CDR3 has 14 amino acids. The germline gives CDR1 MNHNY, CDR2 SVGAGI (reference sequence). The CDR3 coding sequence is TGTGCCAGCAGCTCCCGACAGTCGAACACTGAAGCTTTCTTT. Translated: CASSSRQSNTEAFF.